This T cell receptor (beta chain) was captured by sequencing in a study of cytomegalovirus exposure and HLA in healthy donors. Regarding the study as a whole: Reports credit the classifier with highly specific, highly sensitive diagnosis of cytomegalovirus status. Researchers counted approximately 160 TCR beta chains as cytomegalovirus-associated. Confirmation was obtained in vitro that three CMV-associated chains are specific for CMV antigens. Rarity marked most TCR sequences, yet some public TCRs occurred in many donors.

The CDR3 spans 15 residues. From germline, CDR1 is LGHNA and CDR2 YNFKEQ. V trimming: 4 bases; J trimming: 6 bases; junction bases outside the gene matches: 5. Profiled with immunoSEQ multiplex PCR; TCRdb holds only in-frame clones, not every one. The sample yields about 300,000 clones, roughly 90% seen once. Concerning this clone itself: Its antigen is unidentified.

This sequence joins TRBV4-2 and TRBJ1-4; 10 positions match TRBD1. The sequence was collected from a woman between 18 and 29 years old in good health and CMV-seronegative. Specimen: PBMCs. CDR3 coding DNA: TGTGCCAGCAGCCGGCGGGACAGGGGAGATGAAAAACTGTTTTTT. Translated: CASSRRDRGDEKLFF.